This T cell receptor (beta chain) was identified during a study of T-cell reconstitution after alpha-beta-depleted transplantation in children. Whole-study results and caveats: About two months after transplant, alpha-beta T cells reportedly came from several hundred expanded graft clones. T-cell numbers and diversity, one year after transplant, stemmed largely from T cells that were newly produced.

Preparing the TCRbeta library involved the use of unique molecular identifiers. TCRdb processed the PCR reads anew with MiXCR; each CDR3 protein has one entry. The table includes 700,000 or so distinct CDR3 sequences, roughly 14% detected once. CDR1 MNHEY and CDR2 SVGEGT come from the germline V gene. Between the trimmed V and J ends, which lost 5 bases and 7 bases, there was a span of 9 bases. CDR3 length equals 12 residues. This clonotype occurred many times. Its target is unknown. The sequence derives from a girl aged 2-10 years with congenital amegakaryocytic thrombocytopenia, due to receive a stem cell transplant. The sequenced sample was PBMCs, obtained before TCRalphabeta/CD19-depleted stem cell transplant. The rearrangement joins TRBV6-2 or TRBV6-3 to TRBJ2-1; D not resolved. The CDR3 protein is CASSTARNEQFF. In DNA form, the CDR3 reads TGTGCCAGCAGTACCGCTCGTAATGAGCAGTTCTTC.